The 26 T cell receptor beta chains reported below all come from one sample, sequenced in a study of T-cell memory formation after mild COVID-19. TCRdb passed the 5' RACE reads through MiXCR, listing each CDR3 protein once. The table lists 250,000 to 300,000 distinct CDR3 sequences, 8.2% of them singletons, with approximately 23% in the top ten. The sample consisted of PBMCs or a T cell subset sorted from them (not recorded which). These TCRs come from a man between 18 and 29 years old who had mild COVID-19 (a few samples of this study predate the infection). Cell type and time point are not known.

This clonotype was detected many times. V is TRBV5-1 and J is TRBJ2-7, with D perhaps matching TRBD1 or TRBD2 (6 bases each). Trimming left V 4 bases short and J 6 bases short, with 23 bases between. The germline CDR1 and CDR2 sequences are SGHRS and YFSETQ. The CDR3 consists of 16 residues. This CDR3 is CASSPQPQGMGGEQYF. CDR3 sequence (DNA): TGCGCCAGCAGCCCCCAGCCCCAGGGGATGGGAGGCGAGCAGTACTTC.

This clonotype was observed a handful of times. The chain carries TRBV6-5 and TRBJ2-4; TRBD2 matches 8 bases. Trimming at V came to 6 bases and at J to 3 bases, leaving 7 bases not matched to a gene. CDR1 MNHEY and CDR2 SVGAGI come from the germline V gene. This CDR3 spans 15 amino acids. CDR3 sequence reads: CASSGSGAGKNIQYF. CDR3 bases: TGTGCCAGCAGCGGTAGCGGGGCGGGCAAAAACATTCAGTACTTC.

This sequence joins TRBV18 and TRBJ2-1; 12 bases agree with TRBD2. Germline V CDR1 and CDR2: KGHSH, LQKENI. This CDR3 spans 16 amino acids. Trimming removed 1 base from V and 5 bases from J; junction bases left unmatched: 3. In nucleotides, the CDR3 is TGTGCCAGCTCACCACGGACTAGCGGGGAAAACAATGAGCAGTTCTTC. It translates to CASSPRTSGENNEQFF.

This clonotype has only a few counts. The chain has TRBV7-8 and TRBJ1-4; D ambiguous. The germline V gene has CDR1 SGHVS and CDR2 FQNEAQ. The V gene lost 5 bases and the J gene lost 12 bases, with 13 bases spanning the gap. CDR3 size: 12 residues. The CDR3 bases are TGTGCCAGCAGCCCTCAGGACCGGGAACTGTTTTTT. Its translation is CASSPQDRELFF. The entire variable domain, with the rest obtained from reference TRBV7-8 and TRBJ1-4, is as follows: GAGVSQSPRYKVAKRGQDVALRCDPISGHVSLFWYQQALGQGPEFLTYFQNEAQLDKSGLPSDRFFAERPEGSVSTLKIQRTQQEDSAVYLCASSPQDRELFFGSGTQLSVL.

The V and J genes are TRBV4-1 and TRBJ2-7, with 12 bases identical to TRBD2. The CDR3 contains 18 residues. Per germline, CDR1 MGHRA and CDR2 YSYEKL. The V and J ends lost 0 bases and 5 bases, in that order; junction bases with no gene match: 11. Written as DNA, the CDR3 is TGCGCCAGCAGCCAAGAGGGCCCGACTAGCGGGGGCTATAACGAGCAGTACTTC. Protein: CASSQEGPTSGGYNEQYF.

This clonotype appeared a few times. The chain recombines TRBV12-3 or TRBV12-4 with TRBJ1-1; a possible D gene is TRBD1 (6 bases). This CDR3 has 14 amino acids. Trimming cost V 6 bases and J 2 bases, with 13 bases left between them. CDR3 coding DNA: TGTGCCAGCAGAGAGGGGGGGGGAAACACTGAAGCTTTCTTT. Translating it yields CASREGGGNTEAFF.

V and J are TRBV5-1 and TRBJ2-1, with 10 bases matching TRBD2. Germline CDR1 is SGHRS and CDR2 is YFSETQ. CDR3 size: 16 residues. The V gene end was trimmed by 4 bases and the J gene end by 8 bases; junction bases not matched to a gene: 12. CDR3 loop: CASSRERGGGLDEQFF. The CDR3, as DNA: TGCGCCAGCAGCAGGGAGCGGGGGGGAGGACTTGATGAGCAGTTCTTC.

The DNA for the CDR3 is TGCGCCAGCAGCCAAGATGGAGCGGGGGCGAACAATGAGCAGTTCTTC. Amino acids: CASSQDGAGANNEQFF. The genes are TRBV4-3 and TRBJ2-1; 8 bases map to TRBD2. The V segment lost 0 bases and the J segment 5 bases; nucleotides outside the gene matches: 6. The CDR3 runs 16 residues. In germline, CDR1 is LGHNA, CDR2 YSLEER.

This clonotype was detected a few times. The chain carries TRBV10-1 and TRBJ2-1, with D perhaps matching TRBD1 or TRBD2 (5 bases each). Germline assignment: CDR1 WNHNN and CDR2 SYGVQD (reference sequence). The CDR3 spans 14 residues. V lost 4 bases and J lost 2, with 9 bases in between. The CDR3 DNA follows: TGCGCCAGCAGTGCCGGGACGGCCTACAATGAGCAGTTCTTC. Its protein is CASSAGTAYNEQFF.

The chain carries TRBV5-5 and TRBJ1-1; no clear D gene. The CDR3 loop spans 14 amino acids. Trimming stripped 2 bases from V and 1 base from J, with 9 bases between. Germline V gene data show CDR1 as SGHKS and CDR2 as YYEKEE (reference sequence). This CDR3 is CASSFSPQNTEAFF. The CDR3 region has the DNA TGTGCCAGCAGCTTTTCCCCGCAGAACACTGAAGCTTTCTTT.

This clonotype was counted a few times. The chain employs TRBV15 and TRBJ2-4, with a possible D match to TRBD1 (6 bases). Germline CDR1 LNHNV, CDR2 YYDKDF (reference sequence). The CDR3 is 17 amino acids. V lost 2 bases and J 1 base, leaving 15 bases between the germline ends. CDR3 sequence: CATSRPQGRRAKNIQYF. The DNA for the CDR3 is TGTGCCACCAGCAGACCTCAGGGGCGAAGGGCCAAAAACATTCAGTACTTC.

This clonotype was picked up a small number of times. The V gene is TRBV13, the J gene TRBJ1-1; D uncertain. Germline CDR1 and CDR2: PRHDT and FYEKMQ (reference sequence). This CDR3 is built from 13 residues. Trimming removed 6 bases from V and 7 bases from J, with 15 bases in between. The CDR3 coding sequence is TGTGCCAGCAGTTACCCCCAGTGGGGTGAAGCTTTCTTT. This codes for CASSYPQWGEAFF.

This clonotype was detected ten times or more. The chain's CDR3 is CASRPPGGSYEQYF. CDR3 DNA sequence: TGTGCCAGCAGACCCCCGGGGGGTTCCTACGAGCAGTACTTC. The chain is built from TRBV7-2 and TRBJ2-7; 7 nucleotides line up with TRBD2. J gave up 1 base and V 6 bases, and 6 bases lay outside the gene matches. The V gene's germline CDR1 is SGHTA and CDR2 FQGNSA. This CDR3 spans 14 amino acids.

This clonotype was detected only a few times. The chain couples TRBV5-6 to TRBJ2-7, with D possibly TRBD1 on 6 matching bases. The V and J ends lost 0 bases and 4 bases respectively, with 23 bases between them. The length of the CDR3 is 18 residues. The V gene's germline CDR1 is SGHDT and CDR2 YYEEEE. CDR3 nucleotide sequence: TGTGCCAGCAGCTTGGAAGGGACACTCGAAAGGGGGAGTTACGAGCAGTACGTC. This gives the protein CASSLEGTLERGSYEQYV.

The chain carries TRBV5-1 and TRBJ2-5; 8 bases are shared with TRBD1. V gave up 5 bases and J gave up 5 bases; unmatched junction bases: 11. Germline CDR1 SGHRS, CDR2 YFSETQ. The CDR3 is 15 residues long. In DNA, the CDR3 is TGCGCCAGCAGACCTGGACAGGGTGGCGCGGAGACCCAGTACTTC. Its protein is CASRPGQGGAETQYF.

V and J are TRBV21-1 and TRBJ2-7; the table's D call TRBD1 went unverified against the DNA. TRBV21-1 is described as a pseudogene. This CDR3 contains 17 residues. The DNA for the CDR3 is TGTGCCACTAAGCGGTCCAGGGGTCCCCCAAGTCTCTACGAGCAGTACGTC. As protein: CATKRSRGPPSLYEQYV.

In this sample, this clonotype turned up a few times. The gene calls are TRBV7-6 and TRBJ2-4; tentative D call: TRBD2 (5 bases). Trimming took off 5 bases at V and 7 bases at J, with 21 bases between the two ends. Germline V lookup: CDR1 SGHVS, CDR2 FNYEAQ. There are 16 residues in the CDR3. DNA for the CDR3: TGTGCCAGCAGCCCTTTCCCGTTTGTTTCGGGGAACATTCAGTACTTC. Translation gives CASSPFPFVSGNIQYF.

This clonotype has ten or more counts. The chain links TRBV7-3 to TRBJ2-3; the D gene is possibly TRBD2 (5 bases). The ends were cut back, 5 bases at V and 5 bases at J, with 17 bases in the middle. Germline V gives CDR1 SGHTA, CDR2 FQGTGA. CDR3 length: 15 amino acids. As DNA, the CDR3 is TGTGCCAGCAGCATATCAGGAGGCAAGATAGATACGCAGTATTTT. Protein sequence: CASSISGGKIDTQYF.

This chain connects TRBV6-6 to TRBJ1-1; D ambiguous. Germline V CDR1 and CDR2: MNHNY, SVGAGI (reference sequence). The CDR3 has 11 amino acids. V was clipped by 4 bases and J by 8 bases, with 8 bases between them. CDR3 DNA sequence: TGTGCCAGCAGTTTTTTCGAAGAAGCTTTCTTT. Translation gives CASSFFEEAFF.

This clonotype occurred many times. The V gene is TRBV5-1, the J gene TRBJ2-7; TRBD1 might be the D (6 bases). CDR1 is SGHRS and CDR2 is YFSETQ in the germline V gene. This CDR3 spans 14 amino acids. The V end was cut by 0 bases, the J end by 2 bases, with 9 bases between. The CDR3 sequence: CASSLGPGAYEQYV. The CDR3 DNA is TGCGCCAGCAGCTTGGGCCCAGGGGCCTACGAGCAGTACGTC.

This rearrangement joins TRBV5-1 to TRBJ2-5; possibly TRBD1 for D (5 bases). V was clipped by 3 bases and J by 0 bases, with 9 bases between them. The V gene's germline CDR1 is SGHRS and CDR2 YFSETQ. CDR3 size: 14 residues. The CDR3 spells CASSSTRDQETQYF. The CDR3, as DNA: TGCGCCAGCAGCTCCACCAGGGACCAAGAGACCCAGTACTTC. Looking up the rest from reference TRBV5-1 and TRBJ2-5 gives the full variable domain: KAGVTQTPRYLIKTRGQQVTLSCSPISGHRSVSWYQQTPGQGLQFLFEYFSETQRNKGNFPGRFSGRQFSNSRSEMNVSTLELGDSALYLCASSSTRDQETQYFGPGTRLLVL.

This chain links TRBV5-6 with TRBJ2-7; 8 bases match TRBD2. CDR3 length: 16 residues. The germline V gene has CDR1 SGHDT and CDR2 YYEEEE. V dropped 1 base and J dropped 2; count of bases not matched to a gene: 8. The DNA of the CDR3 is TGTGCCAGCAGCTTGTTTCGACTAGCGAGGACCTACGAGCAGTACGTC. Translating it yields CASSLFRLARTYEQYV.

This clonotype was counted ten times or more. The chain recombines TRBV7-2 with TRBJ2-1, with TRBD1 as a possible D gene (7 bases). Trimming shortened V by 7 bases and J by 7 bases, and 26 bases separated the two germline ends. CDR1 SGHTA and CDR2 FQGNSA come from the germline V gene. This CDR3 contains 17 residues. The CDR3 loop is CASNRGPRDSRHNEQFF. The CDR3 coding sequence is TGTGCCAGCAACAGGGGACCCAGGGACTCCCGTCATAATGAGCAGTTCTTC. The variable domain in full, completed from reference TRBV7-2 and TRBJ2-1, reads GAGVSQSPSNKVTEKGKDVELRCDPISGHTALYWYRQSLGQGLEFLIYFQGNSAPDKSGLPSDRFSAERTGGSVSTLTIQRTQQEDSAVYLCASNRGPRDSRHNEQFFGPGTRLTVL.

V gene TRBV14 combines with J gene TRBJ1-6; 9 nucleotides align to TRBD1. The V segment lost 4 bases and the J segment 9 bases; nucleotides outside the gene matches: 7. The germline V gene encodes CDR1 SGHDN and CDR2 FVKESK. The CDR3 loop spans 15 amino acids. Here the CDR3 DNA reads TGTGCCAGCAGCCTTTCCGGGACAGGGCGTTCACCCCTCCACTTT. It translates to CASSLSGTGRSPLHF.

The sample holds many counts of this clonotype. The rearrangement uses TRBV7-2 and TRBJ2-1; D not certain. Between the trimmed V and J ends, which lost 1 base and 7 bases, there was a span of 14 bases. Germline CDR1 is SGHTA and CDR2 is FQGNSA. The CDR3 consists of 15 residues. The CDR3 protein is CASSLVSRIGNEQFF. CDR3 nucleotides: TGTGCCAGCAGCTTAGTTAGCAGGATCGGGAATGAGCAGTTCTTC.

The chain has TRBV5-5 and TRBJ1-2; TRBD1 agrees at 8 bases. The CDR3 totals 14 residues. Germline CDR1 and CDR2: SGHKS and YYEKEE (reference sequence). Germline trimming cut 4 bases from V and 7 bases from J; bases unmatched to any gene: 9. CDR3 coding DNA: TGTGCCAGCAGCCCCGGACAGGGCTCCCTTGGCTACACCTTC. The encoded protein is CASSPGQGSLGYTF.